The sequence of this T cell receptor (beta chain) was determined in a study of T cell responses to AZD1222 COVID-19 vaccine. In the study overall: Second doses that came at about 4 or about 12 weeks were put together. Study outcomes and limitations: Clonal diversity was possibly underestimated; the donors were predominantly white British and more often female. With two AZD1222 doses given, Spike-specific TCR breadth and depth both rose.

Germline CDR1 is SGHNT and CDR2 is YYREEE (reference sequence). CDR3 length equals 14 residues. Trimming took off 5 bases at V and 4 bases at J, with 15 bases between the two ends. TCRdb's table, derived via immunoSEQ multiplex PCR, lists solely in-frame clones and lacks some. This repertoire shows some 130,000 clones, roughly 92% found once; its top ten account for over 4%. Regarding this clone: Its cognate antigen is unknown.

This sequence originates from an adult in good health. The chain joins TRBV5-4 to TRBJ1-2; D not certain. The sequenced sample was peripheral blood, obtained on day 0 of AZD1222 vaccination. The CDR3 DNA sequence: TGTGCCAGCAGAGTGGGAGGCATGGGCTATGGCTACACCTTC. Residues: CASRVGGMGYGYTF.